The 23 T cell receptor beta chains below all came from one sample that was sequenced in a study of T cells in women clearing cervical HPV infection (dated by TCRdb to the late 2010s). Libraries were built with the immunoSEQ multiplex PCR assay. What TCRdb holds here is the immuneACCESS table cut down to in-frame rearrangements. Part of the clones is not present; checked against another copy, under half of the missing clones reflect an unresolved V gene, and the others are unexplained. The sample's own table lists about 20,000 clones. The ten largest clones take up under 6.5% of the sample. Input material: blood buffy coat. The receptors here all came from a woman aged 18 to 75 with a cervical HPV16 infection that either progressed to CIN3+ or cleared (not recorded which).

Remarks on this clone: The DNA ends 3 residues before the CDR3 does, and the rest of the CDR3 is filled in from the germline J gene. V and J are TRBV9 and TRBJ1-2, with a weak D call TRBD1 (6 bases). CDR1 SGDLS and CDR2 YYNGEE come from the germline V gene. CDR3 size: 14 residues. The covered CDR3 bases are TGTGCCAGCAGCGTGGCGGGGGGCGGGGGAGGC. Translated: CASSVAGGGGG. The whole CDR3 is CASSVAGGGGGYTF.

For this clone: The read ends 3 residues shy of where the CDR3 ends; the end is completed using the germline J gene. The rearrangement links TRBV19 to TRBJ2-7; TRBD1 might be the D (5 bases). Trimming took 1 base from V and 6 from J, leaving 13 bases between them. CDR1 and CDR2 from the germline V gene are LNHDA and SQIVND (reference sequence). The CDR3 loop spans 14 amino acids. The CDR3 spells CASSIVWGETEQYF. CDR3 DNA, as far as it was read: TGTGCCAGTAGTATAGTATGGGGCGAAACCGAG.

The sequenced CDR3 bases are TGTGCCAGCAGCGCTGACAGGGTCTCCTACGAG. As protein: CASSADRVSYE. The whole CDR3 sequence reads CASSADRVSYEQYF. The chain employs TRBV11-2 and TRBJ2-7; TRBD1 agrees at 7 bases. Read data end 3 residues before the CDR3 end; the end is taken from the germline J gene. Germline V lookup: CDR1 SGHAT, CDR2 FQNNGV. V was clipped by 5 bases and J by 0 bases; unmatched bases: 4. There are 14 residues in the CDR3.

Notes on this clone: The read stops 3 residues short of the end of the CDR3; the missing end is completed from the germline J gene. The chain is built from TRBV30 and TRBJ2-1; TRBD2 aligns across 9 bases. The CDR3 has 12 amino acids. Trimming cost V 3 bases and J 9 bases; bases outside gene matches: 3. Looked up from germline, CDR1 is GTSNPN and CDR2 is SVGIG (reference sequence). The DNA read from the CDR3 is TGTGCCTGGAGGGGACTAGCAGGTGAG. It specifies CAWRGLAGE. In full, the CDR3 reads CAWRGLAGEQFF.

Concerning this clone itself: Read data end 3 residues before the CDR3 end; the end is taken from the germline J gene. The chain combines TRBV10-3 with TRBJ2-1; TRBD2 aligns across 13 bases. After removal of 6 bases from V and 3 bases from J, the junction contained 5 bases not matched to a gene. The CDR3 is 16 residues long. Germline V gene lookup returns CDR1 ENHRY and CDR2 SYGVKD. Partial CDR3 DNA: TGTGCCATCAGGCCCGGGACTAGCGGGGACTACAATGAG. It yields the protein CAIRPGTSGDYNE. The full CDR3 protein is CAIRPGTSGDYNEQFF.

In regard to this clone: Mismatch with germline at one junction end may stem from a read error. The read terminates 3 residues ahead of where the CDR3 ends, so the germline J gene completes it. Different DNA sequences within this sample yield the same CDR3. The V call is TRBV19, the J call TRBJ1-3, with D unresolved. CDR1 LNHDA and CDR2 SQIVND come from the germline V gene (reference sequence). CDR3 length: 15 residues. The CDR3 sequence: CASSSSQSSGNTIYF. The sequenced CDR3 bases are TGTGCCAGTAGTAGTTCACAGAGCTCTGGAAACACA.

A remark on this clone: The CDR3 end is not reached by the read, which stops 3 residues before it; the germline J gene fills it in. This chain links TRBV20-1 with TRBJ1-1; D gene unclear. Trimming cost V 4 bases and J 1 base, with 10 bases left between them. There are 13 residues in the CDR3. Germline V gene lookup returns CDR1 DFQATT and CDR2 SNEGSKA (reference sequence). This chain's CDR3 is CSAIVPWNTEAFF. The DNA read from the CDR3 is TGCAGTGCTATAGTGCCCTGGAACACTGAA.

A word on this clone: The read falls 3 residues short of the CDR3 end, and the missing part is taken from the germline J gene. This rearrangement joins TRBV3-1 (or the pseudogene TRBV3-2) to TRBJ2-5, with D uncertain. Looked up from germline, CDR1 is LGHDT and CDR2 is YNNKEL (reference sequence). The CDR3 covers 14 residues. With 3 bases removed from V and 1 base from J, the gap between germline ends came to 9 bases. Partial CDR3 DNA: TGTGCCAGCAGCCATATGGGCAGCCAAGAGACC. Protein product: CASSHMGSQET. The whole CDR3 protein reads CASSHMGSQETQYF.

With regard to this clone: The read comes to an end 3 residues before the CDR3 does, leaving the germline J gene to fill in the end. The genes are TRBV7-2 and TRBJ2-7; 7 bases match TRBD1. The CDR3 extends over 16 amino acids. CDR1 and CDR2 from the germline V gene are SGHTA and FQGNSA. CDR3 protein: CASRLAMRQGGYEQYF. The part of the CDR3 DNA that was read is TGTGCAAGTCGCTTAGCCATGCGACAGGGTGGTTACGAG.

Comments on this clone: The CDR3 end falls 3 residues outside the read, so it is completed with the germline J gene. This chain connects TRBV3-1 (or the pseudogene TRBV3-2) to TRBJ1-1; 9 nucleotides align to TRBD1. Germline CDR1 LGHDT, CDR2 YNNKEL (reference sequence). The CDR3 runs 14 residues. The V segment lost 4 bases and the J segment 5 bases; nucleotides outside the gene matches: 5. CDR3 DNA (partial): TGTGCCAGCAGCCTTGACAGGGGGTGGACTGAA. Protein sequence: CASSLDRGWTE. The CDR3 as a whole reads CASSLDRGWTEAFF.

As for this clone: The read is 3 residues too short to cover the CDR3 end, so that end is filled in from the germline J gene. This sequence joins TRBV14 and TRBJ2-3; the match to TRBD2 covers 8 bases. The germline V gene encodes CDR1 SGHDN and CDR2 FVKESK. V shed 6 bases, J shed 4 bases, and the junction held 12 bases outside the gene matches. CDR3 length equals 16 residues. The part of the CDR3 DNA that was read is TGTGCCAGCAGTCTATGGACTAGCCTAAGCGCAGATACG. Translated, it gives CASSLWTSLSADT. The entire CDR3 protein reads CASSLWTSLSADTQYF.

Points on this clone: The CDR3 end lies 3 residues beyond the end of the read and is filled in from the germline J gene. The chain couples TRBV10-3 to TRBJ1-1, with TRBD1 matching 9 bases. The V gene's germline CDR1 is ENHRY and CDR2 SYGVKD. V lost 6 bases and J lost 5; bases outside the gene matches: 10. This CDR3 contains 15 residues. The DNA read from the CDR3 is TGTGCCATCAGGGATGAGACAGGGGGTAGAACTGAA. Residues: CAIRDETGGRTE. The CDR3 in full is CAIRDETGGRTEAFF.

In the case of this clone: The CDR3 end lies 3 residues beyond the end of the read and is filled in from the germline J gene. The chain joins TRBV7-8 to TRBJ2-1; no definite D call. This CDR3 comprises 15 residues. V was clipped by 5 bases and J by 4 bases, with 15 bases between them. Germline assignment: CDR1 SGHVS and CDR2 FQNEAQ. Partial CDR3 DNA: TGTGCCAGCAGCCGACCTAGAGTGGGTTACAATGAG. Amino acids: CASSRPRVGYNE. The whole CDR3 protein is CASSRPRVGYNEQFF.

CDR3 bases read: TGTGCCAGCAGCCAAGAACCTAGCGGGGATTTTTACAATGAG. It translates to CASSQEPSGDFYNE. The whole CDR3 region reads CASSQEPSGDFYNEQFF. J is TRBJ2-1 and V is TRBV4-2; the match to TRBD2 covers 9 bases. The read halts 3 residues ahead of the CDR3 end, with the missing end drawn from the germline J gene. The ends lost 0 bases at V and 4 bases at J; junction bases unmatched: 7. Germline CDR1 reads LGHNA; CDR2 reads YNFKEQ. This CDR3 comprises 17 residues.

The part of the CDR3 DNA that was read is TGCGCCAGCAGCTTGGCCAGGGCAGGCCCTGGCGAAAAA. Translated: CASSLARAGPGEK. The full CDR3 reads CASSLARAGPGEKLFF. This sequence joins TRBV5-1 and TRBJ1-4; D is possibly TRBD1 (5 bases). Sequencing ends 3 residues short of the CDR3 end; the germline J gene provides the rest. Trimming shortened V by 0 bases and J by 8 bases, and 17 bases separated the two germline ends. The CDR3 spans 16 residues. CDR1 is SGHRS, CDR2 YFSETQ, per germline.

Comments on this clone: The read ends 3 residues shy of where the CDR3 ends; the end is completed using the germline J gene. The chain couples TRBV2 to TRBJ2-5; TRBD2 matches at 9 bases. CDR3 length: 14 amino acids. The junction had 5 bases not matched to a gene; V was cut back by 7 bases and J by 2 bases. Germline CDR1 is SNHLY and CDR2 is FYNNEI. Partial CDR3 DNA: TGTGCCAGCAAGGAGAGCGGGGGGCAAGAGACC. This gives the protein CASKESGGQET. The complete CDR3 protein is CASKESGGQETQYF. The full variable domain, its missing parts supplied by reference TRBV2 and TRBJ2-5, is EPEVTQTPSHQVTQMGQEVILRCVPISNHLYFYWYRQILGQKVEFLVSFYNNEISEKSEIFDDQFSVERPDGSNFTLKIRSTKLEDSAMYFCASKESGGQETQYFGPGTRLLVL.

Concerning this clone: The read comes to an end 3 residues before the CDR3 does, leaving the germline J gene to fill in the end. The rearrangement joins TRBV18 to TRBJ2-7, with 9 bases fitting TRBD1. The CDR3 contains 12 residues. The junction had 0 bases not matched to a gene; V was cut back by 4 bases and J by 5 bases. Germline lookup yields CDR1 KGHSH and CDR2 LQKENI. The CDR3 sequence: CASSRTGDEQYF. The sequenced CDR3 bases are TGTGCCAGCTCACGGACAGGGGACGAG.

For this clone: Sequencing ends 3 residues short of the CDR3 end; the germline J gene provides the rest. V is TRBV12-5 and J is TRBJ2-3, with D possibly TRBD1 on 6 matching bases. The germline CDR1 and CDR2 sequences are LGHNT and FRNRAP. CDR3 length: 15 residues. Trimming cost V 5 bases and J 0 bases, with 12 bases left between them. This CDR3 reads CASGNGQTSTDTQYF. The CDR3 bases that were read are TGTGCTAGTGGTAACGGACAGACAAGCACAGATACG.

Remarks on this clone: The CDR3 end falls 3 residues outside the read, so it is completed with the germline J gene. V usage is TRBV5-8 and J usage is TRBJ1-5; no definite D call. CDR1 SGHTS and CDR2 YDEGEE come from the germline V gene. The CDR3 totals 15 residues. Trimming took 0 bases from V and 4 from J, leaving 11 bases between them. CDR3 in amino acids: CASSLGYSINQPQHF. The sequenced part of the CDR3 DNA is TGTGCCAGCAGCTTGGGGTACAGTATAAATCAGCCC. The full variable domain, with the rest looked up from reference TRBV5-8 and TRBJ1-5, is EAGVTQSPTHLIKTRGQQATLRCSPISGHTSVYWYQQALGLGLQFLLWYDEGEERNRGNFPPRFSGRQFPNYSSELNVNALELEDSALYLCASSLGYSINQPQHFGDGTRLSIL.

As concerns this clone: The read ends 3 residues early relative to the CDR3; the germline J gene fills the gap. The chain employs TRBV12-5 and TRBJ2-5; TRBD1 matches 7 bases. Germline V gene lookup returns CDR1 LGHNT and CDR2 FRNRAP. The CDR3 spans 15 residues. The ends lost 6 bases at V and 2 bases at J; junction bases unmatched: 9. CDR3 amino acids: CASGPQGFFQETQYF. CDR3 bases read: TGTGCTAGTGGCCCACAGGGGTTTTTTCAAGAGACC.

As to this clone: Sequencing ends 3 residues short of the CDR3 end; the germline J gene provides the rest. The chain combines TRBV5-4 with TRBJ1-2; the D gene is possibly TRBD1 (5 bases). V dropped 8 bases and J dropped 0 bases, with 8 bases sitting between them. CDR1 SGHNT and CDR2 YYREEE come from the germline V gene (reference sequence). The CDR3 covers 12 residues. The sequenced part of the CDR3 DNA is TGTGCCAGAGGGGATTCTAACTATGGC. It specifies CARGDSNYG. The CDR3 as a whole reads CARGDSNYGYTF.

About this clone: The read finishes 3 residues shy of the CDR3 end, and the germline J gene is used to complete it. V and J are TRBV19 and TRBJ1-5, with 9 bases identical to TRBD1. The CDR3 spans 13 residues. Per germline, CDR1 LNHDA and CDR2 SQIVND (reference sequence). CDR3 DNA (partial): TGTGCCAGTAGCGAACAGGGGGCGCAACCC. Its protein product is CASSEQGAQP. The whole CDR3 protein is CASSEQGAQPQHF.

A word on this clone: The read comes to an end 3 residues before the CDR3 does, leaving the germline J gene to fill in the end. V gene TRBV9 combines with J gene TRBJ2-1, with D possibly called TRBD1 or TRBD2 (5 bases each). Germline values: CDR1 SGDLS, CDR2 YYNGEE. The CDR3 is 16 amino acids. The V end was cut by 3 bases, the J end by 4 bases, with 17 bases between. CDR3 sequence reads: CASSATGARGYNEQFF. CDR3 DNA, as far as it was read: TGTGCCAGCAGCGCCACTGGGGCCAGAGGGTACAATGAG.